These T cell receptor beta chains were read from a single sample in a study of cytomegalovirus exposure and HLA in healthy donors. TCRdb keeps only in-frame clones here, not all; method: immunoSEQ multiplex PCR. The top ten hold around 10% of the sample, which has about 140,000 clones, roughly four fifths seen once. Input material: PBMCs. These receptors all stem from a woman aged 45-65 years in good health and CMV-seropositive. Each CDR3 is given with its conserved first and last residue. D genes are given only for firm matches. Clone size appears in some rows only: once, few, many, or a class for an expanded clone.

TGCGCCAGCAGCCTGTATTACAGGGGGAATTCACCCCTCCACTTT	CASSLYYRGNSPLHF	NA	TRBV4-1	TRBJ1-6	TRBD1
TGCGCCAGCAGCCAACGGGACAGATCCACCTACGAGCAGTACTTC	CASSQRDRSTYEQYF	few	TRBV4-3	TRBJ2-7	TRBD1
TGTGCCAGCAGTTTCGGGACAGGGGTTGTGCAGCCCCAGCATTTT	CASSFGTGVVQPQHF	few	TRBV28	TRBJ1-5	TRBD1
TGTGCCACCAGTGATAAAACAGGGGACCATTCACCCCTCCACTTT	CATSDKTGDHSPLHF	NA	TRBV15	TRBJ1-6	TRBD1
TGTGCCAGCAGCCCTCCAGGCCATGAGCAGTTCTTC	CASSPPGHEQFF	NA	TRBV11-2	TRBJ2-1	NA
TGTGCCAGCACCAGGGTGGGTGCTGAAGCTTTCTTT	CASTRVGAEAFF	NA	TRBV28	TRBJ1-1	NA
TGTGCCAGCAGCTTACGAGCGGGACCCACGGAGCAGTTCTTC	CASSLRAGPTEQFF	NA	TRBV11-2	TRBJ2-1	TRBD2
TGTGCCAGCAGGCTCCAGAGCAATCAGCCCCAGCATTTT	CASRLQSNQPQHF	few	TRBV6-5	TRBJ1-5	NA
TGTGCCAGCAGCCCGACAGGGGTAACGAAAACTGAAGCTTTCTTT	CASSPTGVTKTEAFF	NA	TRBV14	TRBJ1-1	TRBD1
TGTGCCTGGAGACCGTGGGGGGGCAGGGTAAGATTCACCGGGGAGCTGTTTTTT	CAWRPWGGRVRFTGELFF	NA	TRBV30	TRBJ2-2	NA
TGTGCCAGCAGACAGACAGGGCGACACTATGGCTACACCTTC	CASRQTGRHYGYTF	NA	TRBV2	TRBJ1-2	TRBD1
TGTGCCATCAGTGAGCCAAAGGCTAGCGGGGGGGCCCCAGAGACCCAGTACTTC	CAISEPKASGGAPETQYF	NA	TRBV10-3	TRBJ2-5	TRBD2
TGTGCCAGCAGTTTATTTCAGCCCGGACAGGGGAGTGACACGACCGGGGAGCTGTTTTTT	CASSLFQPGQGSDTTGELFF	NA	TRBV27	TRBJ2-2	TRBD1
TGTGCCAGCAGCGCGACAGCTTTCCCTGGAAACACCATATATTTT	CASSATAFPGNTIYF	NA	TRBV7-3	TRBJ1-3	NA
TGTGCCAGCAGCCCCCGGGGGATGAGACAGGGTACTGACGAGCAGTACTTC	CASSPRGMRQGTDEQYF	NA	TRBV9	TRBJ2-7	NA
TGTGCCAGCAGCTTATTCGCCGGGGGGGAGACCCAGTACTTC	CASSLFAGGETQYF	NA	TRBV7-2	TRBJ2-5	TRBD2
TGTGCCAGCAGCCTCCCCGGAGCTAGCTCCTACGAGCAGTACTTC	CASSLPGASSYEQYF	NA	TRBV5-4	TRBJ2-7	NA
TGTGCCAGTAGTATGCAGGGGTATAATTCACCCCTCCACTTT	CASSMQGYNSPLHF	NA	TRBV19	TRBJ1-6	NA
TGTGCCAGCAAAAGGACAGGGGGAGAGTCACCCCTCCACTTT	CASKRTGGESPLHF	few	TRBV2	TRBJ1-6	TRBD1
TGTGCCAGTAGGGGCAGGGGCAAAGAGACCCAGTACTTC	CASRGRGKETQYF	NA	TRBV19	TRBJ2-5	NA
TGTGCCAGCAGCCCCCCCCAGGGGCGAGAGCAGTACTTC	CASSPPQGREQYF	NA	TRBV13	TRBJ2-7	NA
TGTGCCAGCAGTCCTCAGGGTGTTGGAAACACCATATATTTT	CASSPQGVGNTIYF	NA	TRBV6-6	TRBJ1-3	NA
TGTGCCAGCAGCCCCTCTCGGGGGGCGGTGGTCGCCGGGGAGCTGTTTTTT	CASSPSRGAVVAGELFF	NA	TRBV5-4	TRBJ2-2	NA
TGTGCCAGCAGCGAAACAGGAGACACCGGGGAGCTGTTTTTT	CASSETGDTGELFF	once	TRBV9	TRBJ2-2	NA
TGTGCCAGCAGCCCACCGGGACAGAGCTACAATGAGCAGTTCTTC	CASSPPGQSYNEQFF	NA	TRBV4-2	TRBJ2-1	TRBD1
TGTGCCAGCAGCGTTAGCGGGGGGGGGAATGAGCAGTTCTTC	CASSVSGGGNEQFF	NA	TRBV7-3	TRBJ2-1	TRBD2
TGTGCCAGCAGCCGAGCACAAGGAGTCACCTATGGCTACGCCTTC	CASSRAQGVTYGYAF	NA	TRBV6-5	TRBJ1-2	NA
TGTGCCAGTAGTATGGGAGGGGGTTATGGCTACACCTTC	CASSMGGGYGYTF	NA	TRBV19	TRBJ1-2	NA
TGTGCCAGCAGCGCGCCACGGAATTACGGGACTAGCGGGGGCCCCTCCTACAATGAGCAGTTCTTC	CASSAPRNYGTSGGPSYNEQFF	NA	TRBV7-3	TRBJ2-1	TRBD2
TGTGCCAGCATCAACGCCCCGAGCACTGAAGCTTTCTTT	CASINAPSTEAFF	NA	TRBV6-5	TRBJ1-1	NA
TGTGCCAGCAGCTTAGTTCATAGTGAGAGTGAGCAGTTCTTC	CASSLVHSESEQFF	NA	TRBV7-2	TRBJ2-1	NA
TGTGCCAGTAGCGCCAGGAGGCAGGGGTATCAGCCCCAGCATTTT	CASSARRQGYQPQHF	few	TRBV2	TRBJ1-5	NA
TGTGCTAGCAGCTCTACCGGGACAGGGGCCACCGGGGAGCTGTTTTTT	CASSSTGTGATGELFF	NA	TRBV7-7	TRBJ2-2	TRBD1
TGCGCCAGCCGAGGACAGGGGGAAAACGAGCAGTACTTC	CASRGQGENEQYF	NA	TRBV5-1	TRBJ2-7	TRBD1
TGTGCCAGCAGCTCCGGGACAGGGTACGAGACCCAGTACTTC	CASSSGTGYETQYF	NA	TRBV7-9	TRBJ2-5	TRBD1
TGTGCCAGCACCTTAGGGGGGGCTCAAGATACGCAGTATTTT	CASTLGGAQDTQYF	NA	TRBV27	TRBJ2-3	NA
TGTGCCAGCAGTAAGGTCGGGGATGAGCAGTTCTTC	CASSKVGDEQFF	NA	TRBV5-4	TRBJ2-1	NA